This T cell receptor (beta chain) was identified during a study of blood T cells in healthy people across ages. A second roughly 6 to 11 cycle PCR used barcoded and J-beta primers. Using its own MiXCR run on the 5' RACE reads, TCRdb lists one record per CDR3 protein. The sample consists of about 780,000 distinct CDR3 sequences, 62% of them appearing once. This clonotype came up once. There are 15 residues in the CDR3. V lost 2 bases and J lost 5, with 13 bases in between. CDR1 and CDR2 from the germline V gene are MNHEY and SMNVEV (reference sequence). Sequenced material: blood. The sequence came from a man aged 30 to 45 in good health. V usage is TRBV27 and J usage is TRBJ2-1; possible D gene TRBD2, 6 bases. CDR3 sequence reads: CASSLPGTSNNEQFF. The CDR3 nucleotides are TGTGCCAGCAGTTTACCAGGGACTTCCAACAATGAGCAGTTCTTC.